This is a list of T cell receptor beta chains from one sample in a study of blood T cell repertoires in COVID-19. The data were produced by immunoSEQ multiplex PCR, yet TCRdb's version contains in-frame clones alone and is incomplete. This sample has roughly 210,000 clones; about 88% occur once, and the top ten carry 1.5% to 2%. The sample consisted of peripheral blood. The receptors stem from a man in his sixties or seventies with acute or convalescent COVID-19. Both conserved end residues are part of each CDR3. Each record gives: J gene, V gene, CDR3 length, clone size, D gene, CDR3 DNA, CDR3 protein. D genes are given only for firm matches. Rows give clone size only sometimes, using once, few, many, or a class for an expanded clone.

TRBJ2-1	TRBV11-3	15	NA	TRBD1	TGTGCCAGCAGCCCCAGACAGGGGACCTACAATGAGCAGTTCTTC	CASSPRQGTYNEQFF
TRBJ1-1	TRBV6-5	14	NA	TRBD1	TGTGCCAGCAGTCGGACAGGGGTGAACACTGAAGCTTTCTTT	CASSRTGVNTEAFF
TRBJ2-5	TRBV6-5	15	NA	TRBD2	TGTGCCAGCAGGCGGTCGGGGGGGCACCAAGAGACCCAGTACTTC	CASRRSGGHQETQYF
TRBJ2-7	TRBV19	15	once	TRBD2	TGTGCCAGTAGTATTTTTTCCGGGGGGTCCTACGAGCAGTACTTC	CASSIFSGGSYEQYF
TRBJ1-3	TRBV4-1	16	NA	NA	TGCGCCAGCAGCCAAGTCCGGAGCCTCTCTGGAAACACCATATATTTT	CASSQVRSLSGNTIYF
TRBJ2-5	TRBV2	15	NA	NA	TGTGCCAGCAGTGAAGCGCCCCTAAGTCGGGAGACCCAGTACTTC	CASSEAPLSRETQYF
TRBJ2-5	TRBV7-8	16	NA	TRBD1	TGTGCCAGCAGCACCCGGACAGGGGGTAACAAGGAGACCCAGTACTTC	CASSTRTGGNKETQYF
TRBJ2-1	TRBV4-1	13	NA	TRBD1	TGCGCCAGCAGCCAATGGGACAGCTATGAGCAGTTCTTC	CASSQWDSYEQFF
TRBJ2-3	TRBV18	14	NA	NA	TGTGCCAGCTCACTACAGGGTAGCACAGATACGCAGTATTTT	CASSLQGSTDTQYF
TRBJ1-4	TRBV12-5	16	NA	TRBD1	TGTGCTAGTGCCCTAGGACAGGGAGCAACTAATGAAAAACTGTTTTTT	CASALGQGATNEKLFF
TRBJ2-1	TRBV7-2	14	NA	TRBD2	TGTGCCAGCAGCTTAGTCCTAGCGGGAAAGATTCTGTTCTTC	CASSLVLAGKILFF
TRBJ2-2	TRBV30	13	NA	NA	TGTGCCTGGAGCGGGATGGGTACCGGGGAGCTGTTTTTT	CAWSGMGTGELFF
TRBJ2-1	TRBV5-5	11	NA	NA	TGTGCCAGCAGCGCGCTAGGTGAGCAGTTCTTC	CASSALGEQFF
TRBJ2-1	TRBV10-3	15	NA	TRBD1	TGTGCCATCGGGACAGGGGATAGTGGCTACAATGAGCAGTTCTTC	CAIGTGDSGYNEQFF
TRBJ1-5	TRBV3-1/TRBV3-2	15	NA	NA	TGTGCCAGCAGCCAAGGAGGATATAGCAATCAGCCCCAGCATTTT	CASSQGGYSNQPQHF
TRBJ2-7	TRBV7-2	16	NA	TRBD2	TGTGCCAGCAGCCCCCTGCGGGGGAGCGTCCCCCGCGAGCAGTACTTC	CASSPLRGSVPREQYF